Shown below are 8 T cell receptor beta chains from a single sample sequenced in a study of cytomegalovirus exposure and HLA in healthy donors. It was with 60 Vbeta and 13 Jbeta primers that the PCR ran. Sequencing used immunoSEQ multiplex PCR; TCRdb keeps in-frame clones, though not all of them. This sample has tens of thousands of clones, with more than 60% found just once. The sample was PBMCs. Receptor source: a man in his forties or fifties in good health and CMV-seropositive.

The gene calls are TRBV18 and TRBJ2-7; 7 bases are a match to TRBD1. Germline V gene data show CDR1 as KGHSH and CDR2 as LQKENI. This CDR3 is 17 amino acids long. Germline trimming cut 5 bases from V and 3 bases from J; bases unmatched to any gene: 16. The CDR3 reads CASSSVHVSGQLYEQYF. DNA of the CDR3: TGTGCCAGCTCATCCGTTCACGTCTCGGGACAGCTCTACGAGCAGTACTTC.

Here the CDR3 DNA reads TGTGCCATCAGTGAGTCTCAGGGGCCCTCGTTCTTC. Protein: CAISESQGPSFF. This chain connects TRBV10-3 to TRBJ2-1; a weak D match, TRBD1 (6 bases). Looked up from germline, CDR1 is ENHRY and CDR2 is SYGVKD. V lost 0 bases and J lost 15, with 12 bases in between. CDR3 length: 12 residues.

In this sample, this clone turned up once. V gene TRBV10-1 combines with J gene TRBJ2-1, with 7 nucleotides matching TRBD1. Germline values: CDR1 WNHNN, CDR2 SYGVQD (reference sequence). The CDR3 contains 16 residues. Unmatched junction bases numbered 11, after V lost 2 bases and J lost 7 bases. The CDR3 sequence is CASSEASETGKNEQFF. The CDR3 bases are TGCGCCAGCAGTGAGGCTTCCGAGACAGGGAAGAATGAGCAGTTCTTC.

The chain employs TRBV5-6 and TRBJ1-2; D unclear. Trimming cost V 0 bases and J 8 bases, with 11 bases left between them. The CDR3 runs 13 residues. The germline CDR1 and CDR2 sequences are SGHDT and YYEEEE. The CDR3 nucleotides are TGTGCCAGCAGCTTGGGAGGCTTTGGGGGCTACACCTTC. Translation gives CASSLGGFGGYTF.

The V call is TRBV10-1, the J call TRBJ2-3; possibly TRBD2 for D (5 bases). Germline-derived CDR1 and CDR2 are WNHNN and SYGVQD (reference sequence). With 4 bases removed from V and 3 bases from J, the gap between germline ends came to 14 bases. The CDR3 length is 15 residues. CDR3 nucleotide sequence: TGCGCCAGCAGTGCTGGCCTGGACTGGACAGATACGCAGTATTTT. This sequence encodes CASSAGLDWTDTQYF.

The chain uses TRBV5-4 and TRBJ2-7, with 9 bases fitting TRBD2. J was trimmed by 4 bases and V by 4 bases; bases with no gene match: 15. The germline V gene has CDR1 SGHNT and CDR2 YYREEE (reference sequence). This CDR3 has 17 residues. CDR3 sequence (DNA): TGTGCCAGCAGCCCGGCGGGGCTAGCGGGACCGAAATACGAGCAGTACTTC. Translating it yields CASSPAGLAGPKYEQYF.

This clone has only a few counts. The CDR3 is CSAWSRGEQYF. CDR3 DNA: TGCAGTGCTTGGTCCCGAGGGGAGCAGTACTTC. The chain links TRBV20-1 to TRBJ2-7; TRBD2 is a possible D gene (5 bases). This CDR3 has 11 amino acids. CDR1 is DFQATT and CDR2 is SNEGSKA in the germline V gene (reference sequence). Trimming took off 5 bases at V and 7 bases at J, with 12 bases between the two ends.

Concerning this clone itself: One end of the junction varies from germline; a read error may be responsible. The chain couples TRBV7-9 to TRBJ2-7; 9 positions agree with TRBD1. Germline CDR1 is SEHNR and CDR2 is FQNEAQ (reference sequence). The length of the CDR3 is 12 residues. This CDR3 reads CSSSTTGGEQYF. The CDR3 region has the DNA TGTTCCAGCAGCACGACAGGGGGCGAGCAGTACTTC.